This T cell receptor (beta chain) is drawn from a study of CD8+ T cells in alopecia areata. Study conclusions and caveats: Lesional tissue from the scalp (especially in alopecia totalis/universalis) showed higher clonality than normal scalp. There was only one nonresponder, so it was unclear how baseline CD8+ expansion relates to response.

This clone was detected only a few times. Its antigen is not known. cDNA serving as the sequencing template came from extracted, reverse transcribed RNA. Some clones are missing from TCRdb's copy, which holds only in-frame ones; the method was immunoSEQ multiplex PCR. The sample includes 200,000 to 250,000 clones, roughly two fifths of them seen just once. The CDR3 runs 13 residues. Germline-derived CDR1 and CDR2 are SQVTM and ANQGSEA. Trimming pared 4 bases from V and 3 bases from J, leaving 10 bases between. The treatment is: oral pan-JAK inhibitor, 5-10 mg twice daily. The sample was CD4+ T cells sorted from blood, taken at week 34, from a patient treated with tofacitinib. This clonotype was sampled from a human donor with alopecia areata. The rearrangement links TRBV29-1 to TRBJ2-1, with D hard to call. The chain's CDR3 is CSVVTVFYNEQFF. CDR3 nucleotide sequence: TGCAGCGTTGTAACGGTTTTCTACAATGAGCAGTTCTTC.